The 32 T cell receptor beta chains presented below share a single source sample, sequenced in a study of cytomegalovirus exposure and HLA in healthy donors. This PCR relied on a set of 60 Vbeta primers and 13 Jbeta primers. Assay used: immunoSEQ multiplex PCR; TCRdb lists only in-frame clones, some missing. The sample records over 150,000 clones, roughly 84% being singletons. Sequenced input: PBMCs. The receptors come from a boy aged 2-15 years in good health and CMV-seronegative.

V and J are TRBV27 and TRBJ2-1, with TRBD2 matching 12 bases. This CDR3 region has 15 residues. With V trimmed by 6 bases and J by 7 bases, 7 bases remained unmatched. From germline, CDR1 is MNHEY and CDR2 SMNVEV (reference sequence). Here the CDR3 reads CASRPTSGSGNEQFF. CDR3 coding DNA: TGTGCCAGCAGACCGACTAGCGGGAGTGGTAATGAGCAGTTCTTC.

The V gene is TRBV7-3, the J gene TRBJ2-2; D is unresolved. Germline V gives CDR1 SGHTA, CDR2 FQGTGA. CDR3 length: 13 residues. V lost 2 bases and J 5 bases, leaving 6 bases between the germline ends. DNA of the CDR3: TGTGCCAGCAGCTTATCCCTAACCGGGGAGCTGTTTTTT. Amino acids: CASSLSLTGELFF.

J is TRBJ1-4 and V is TRBV2, with 7 bases identical to TRBD1. Germline assignment: CDR1 SNHLY and CDR2 FYNNEI. With 2 bases clipped from V and 8 bases from J, the junction kept 14 bases outside the gene matches. There are 17 residues in the CDR3. The CDR3 sequence: CASSERQGEGWGEKLFF. The CDR3 DNA reads as TGTGCCAGCAGTGAAAGGCAGGGGGAAGGCTGGGGAGAAAAACTGTTTTTT.

The chain couples TRBV30 to TRBJ1-3; TRBD1 matches 7 bases. Germline CDR1 reads GTSNPN; CDR2 reads SVGIG (reference sequence). Trimming at V came to 3 bases and at J to 0 bases, leaving 8 bases not matched to a gene. This CDR3 comprises 16 residues. This CDR3 is CAWSRDSMNSGNTIYF. In DNA form, the CDR3 reads TGTGCCTGGAGCCGGGACAGTATGAACTCTGGAAACACCATATATTTT.

The chain links TRBV7-9 to TRBJ2-1; 12 bases are a match to TRBD2. V was pared by 2 bases and J by 6 bases, with 8 bases of the junction left unmatched. The V gene's germline CDR1 is SEHNR and CDR2 FQNEAQ (reference sequence). This CDR3 region has 17 residues. The DNA for the CDR3 is TGTGCCAGCAGCTTATGGTCCGGACTAGCGGGGACCAATGAGCAGTTCTTC. Translating gives CASSLWSGLAGTNEQFF.

The chain combines TRBV7-9 with TRBJ1-4, with D possibly TRBD1 on 6 matching bases. From germline, CDR1 is SEHNR and CDR2 FQNEAQ (reference sequence). CDR3 length equals 13 residues. V dropped 6 bases and J dropped 8 bases, with 13 bases sitting between them. For the CDR3, the DNA is TGTGCCAGCAGACCGACAGGTGGGGAAAAACTGTTTTTT. Its protein is CASRPTGGEKLFF. Full variable domain (rest looked up from reference TRBV7-9 and TRBJ1-4): DTGVSQNPRHKITKRGQNVTFRCDPISEHNRLYWYRQTLGQGPEFLTYFQNEAQLEKSRLLSDRFSAERPKGSFSTLEIQRTEQGDSAMYLCASRPTGGEKLFFGSGTQLSVL.

The chain combines TRBV28 with TRBJ1-5; TRBD1 matches at 9 bases. From germline, CDR1 is MDHEN and CDR2 SYDVKM. The CDR3 extends over 14 amino acids. The V segment lost 8 bases and the J segment 3 bases; nucleotides outside the gene matches: 5. For the CDR3, the DNA is TGTGCCAGCTTCGGGACAGGGAACAATCAGCCCCAGCATTTT. This gives the protein CASFGTGNNQPQHF. The full variable domain, its missing parts supplied by reference TRBV28 and TRBJ1-5, is DVKVTQSSRYLVKRTGEKVFLECVQDMDHENMFWYRQDPGLGLRLIYFSYDVKMKEKGDIPEGYSVSREKKERFSLILESASTNQTSMYLCASFGTGNNQPQHFGDGTRLSIL.

The chain links TRBV9 to TRBJ2-1; 8 bases line up with TRBD2. Germline values: CDR1 SGDLS, CDR2 YYNGEE. The J segment lost 7 bases and the V segment lost 3 bases, leaving 15 bases of the junction unmatched. CDR3 length: 17 amino acids. CDR3 bases: TGTGCCAGCAGCGGAGCCCCGGGGGGCTTAGCGGGGAATGAGCAGTTCTTC. Its translation: CASSGAPGGLAGNEQFF.

The J gene is TRBJ1-1, the V gene TRBV5-4; D is perhaps TRBD1 (5 bases). Trimming left V 4 bases short and J 6 bases short, with 13 bases between. The germline gives CDR1 SGHNT, CDR2 YYREEE (reference sequence). This CDR3 region has 13 residues. The CDR3 nucleotides read TGTGCCAGCAGCCTACGGGGCGGGGCTGAAGCTTTCTTT. Amino acid sequence: CASSLRGGAEAFF. The full variable domain, rest sourced from reference TRBV5-4 and TRBJ1-1, is ETGVTQSPTHLIKTRGQQVTLRCSSQSGHNTVSWYQQALGQGPQFIFQYYREEENGRGNFPPRFSGLQFPNYSSELNVNALELDDSALYLCASSLRGGAEAFFGQGTRLTVV.

The chain couples TRBV4-3 to TRBJ2-3; 7 positions match TRBD2. This CDR3 comprises 17 residues. J gave up 5 bases and V 0 bases, and 11 bases lay outside the gene matches. Germline CDR1 reads LGHNA; CDR2 reads YSLEER. CDR3 protein: CASSQDGGAGRVDTQYF. For the CDR3, the DNA is TGCGCCAGCAGCCAAGACGGGGGAGCGGGGCGGGTAGATACGCAGTATTTT.

The V call is TRBV7-9, the J call TRBJ2-3; D might be TRBD1 (6 bases). CDR1 and CDR2 from the germline V gene are SEHNR and FQNEAQ (reference sequence). V lost 5 bases, J lost 0 bases, and 15 bases lay in between. This CDR3 has 16 amino acids. CDR3 region: CASSPKEGQSTDTQYF. The CDR3, as DNA: TGTGCCAGCAGCCCCAAAGAGGGACAAAGCACAGATACGCAGTATTTT.

The chain links TRBV2 to TRBJ2-1; 9 nucleotides align to TRBD2. The CDR3 runs 14 residues. Trimming at V came to 6 bases and at J to 7 bases, leaving 7 bases not matched to a gene. The germline V gene encodes CDR1 SNHLY and CDR2 FYNNEI. The CDR3 coding sequence is TGTGCCAGCAGCACCGGGACTAGCCGGAATGAGCAGTTCTTC. Translating it yields CASSTGTSRNEQFF.

The chain uses TRBV5-1 and TRBJ2-5, with TRBD2 matching over 8 bases. V was clipped by 0 bases and J by 2 bases; unmatched bases: 9. This CDR3 is built from 17 residues. Germline CDR1 SGHRS, CDR2 YFSETQ. The DNA of the CDR3 is TGCGCCAGCAGCTTGGTCGGGGGGGCCGGGAGGCAAGAGACCCAGTACTTC. It codes for CASSLVGGAGRQETQYF.

The rearrangement links TRBV4-3 to TRBJ1-2; 12 nucleotides align to TRBD1. This CDR3 has 15 residues. Germline loops: CDR1 LGHNA, CDR2 YSLEER. V shed 3 bases and J 7 bases; nucleotides not matched to a gene: 6. CDR3 amino acids: CASSQPGQGATGYTF. The CDR3 DNA follows: TGCGCCAGCAGCCAGCCGGGACAGGGGGCTACTGGCTACACCTTC.

This chain joins TRBV11-2 and TRBJ1-3; unclear D gene. This CDR3 region has 13 residues. Deletions cut 5 bases from V and 0 bases from J, with 5 bases between. Germline V CDR1 and CDR2: SGHAT, FQNNGV. The CDR3 protein is CASSLFSGNTIYF. CDR3 bases: TGTGCCAGCAGCCTTTTCTCTGGAAACACCATATATTTT.

V is TRBV7-8 and J is TRBJ1-5, with D possibly matching TRBD1 (5 bases). The V gene lost 0 bases and the J gene lost 15 bases, with 12 bases spanning the gap. The CDR3 runs to 12 residues. From germline, CDR1 is SGHVS and CDR2 FQNEAQ. The CDR3 sequence: CASSLAGQAWHF. CDR3 DNA: TGTGCCAGCAGCTTAGCGGGGCAGGCGTGGCATTTT.

The rearrangement links TRBV7-6 to TRBJ2-5, with D possibly TRBD2 on 5 matching bases. The CDR3 runs 13 residues. The germline V and J ends were trimmed by 6 bases and 1 base, with 9 bases remaining between them. Looked up from germline, CDR1 is SGHVS and CDR2 is FNYEAQ. The CDR3 loop is CASRAGGQETQYF. DNA of the CDR3: TGTGCCAGCAGGGCGGGTGGCCAAGAGACCCAGTACTTC.

The chain uses TRBV30 and TRBJ1-6, with a weak D call TRBD1 (5 bases). CDR1 GTSNPN and CDR2 SVGIG come from the germline V gene (reference sequence). V gave up 3 bases and J gave up 7 bases, with 16 bases separating them. The CDR3 has 15 residues. CDR3 region: CAWSPKRGANSPLHF. The CDR3 DNA reads as TGTGCCTGGAGCCCCAAACGCGGGGCGAATTCACCCCTCCACTTT.

The J gene is TRBJ1-4, the V gene TRBV28, with 7 positions matching TRBD1. The CDR3 totals 14 residues. The J segment lost 7 bases and the V segment lost 7 bases, leaving 9 bases of the junction unmatched. Germline V gene lookup returns CDR1 MDHEN and CDR2 SYDVKM. CDR3 DNA sequence: TGTGCCAGCACCCGACAGGGTATGAGTGAAAAACTGTTTTTT. It yields the protein CASTRQGMSEKLFF.

V is TRBV28 and J is TRBJ1-5; TRBD1 aligns across 10 bases. The CDR3 consists of 14 residues. Germline values: CDR1 MDHEN, CDR2 SYDVKM. V was clipped by 6 bases and J by 5 bases; unmatched bases: 4. The CDR3 spells CASSPTGGHQPQHF. CDR3 DNA: TGTGCCAGCAGCCCGACAGGGGGCCATCAGCCCCAGCATTTT.

Details on this clone: Other DNA sequences in this sample translate to the same CDR3. The chain is built from TRBV18 and TRBJ1-6; 10 bases line up with TRBD1. This CDR3 contains 15 residues. V was clipped by 3 bases and J by 8 bases; unmatched bases: 4. The germline CDR1 and CDR2 sequences are KGHSH and LQKENI. The CDR3 DNA reads as TGTGCCAGCTCACCGCGCGGGACAGGGGATTCACCCCTCCACTTT. Its translation is CASSPRGTGDSPLHF.

The chain has TRBV27 and TRBJ2-5; 9 bases are a match to TRBD1. TRBJ2-7 matches the DNA end more closely, so the J call is doubtful. The CDR3 is made up of 14 amino acids. Germline CDR1 is MNHEY and CDR2 is SMNVEV (reference sequence). The CDR3 loop reads CASSSRDRAYEQYF. The DNA for the CDR3 is TGTGCCAGCAGTTCCCGGGACAGGGCCTACGAGCAGTACTTC.

As for this clone: An end of the junction does not agree with germline; a read error may underlie this. The same CDR3 is also encoded by other DNA sequences in this sample. This chain joins TRBV30 and TRBJ1-1; D remains unclear. This CDR3 has 11 residues. Germline CDR1 reads GTSNPN; CDR2 reads SVGIG (reference sequence). The CDR3 nucleotides read TGTGCCTGGAGTGTAAGCTCTGAAGCGTTCTTT. Translation gives CAWSVSSEAFF.

The V and J genes are TRBV29-1 and TRBJ2-5, with 7 bases fitting TRBD2. The CDR3 totals 13 residues. After removal of 7 bases from V and 2 bases from J, the junction contained 7 bases not matched to a gene. Germline loops: CDR1 SQVTM, CDR2 ANQGSEA. The DNA of the CDR3 is TGCAGCGCGAGCGGGGAACTACAAGAGACCCAGTACTTC. This encodes CSASGELQETQYF.

The J gene is TRBJ2-2, the V gene TRBV11-2; 7 bases are shared with TRBD2. Trimming at V came to 4 bases and at J to 4 bases, leaving 12 bases not matched to a gene. Germline loops: CDR1 SGHAT, CDR2 FQNNGV. This CDR3 is 17 amino acids long. CDR3 sequence (DNA): TGTGCCAGCAGCTCCATTCTAGCGGCACCTTCCACCGGGGAGCTGTTTTTT. This sequence encodes CASSSILAAPSTGELFF.

The V and J genes are TRBV7-7 and TRBJ2-3, with 8 positions matching TRBD2. J gave up 2 bases and V 4 bases, and 8 bases lay outside the gene matches. The CDR3 consists of 16 residues. Germline V lookup: CDR1 SSHAT, CDR2 FNYEAQ (reference sequence). DNA of the CDR3: TGTGCCAGCAGCTGGGGGGAGCGGGGGTTCACAGATACGCAGTATTTT. Translation gives CASSWGERGFTDTQYF.

The chain uses TRBV6-7 and TRBJ2-1; 7 positions agree with TRBD2. TRBV6-7 is sorted into the ORF group, with uncertain function. V was pared by 7 bases and J by 6 bases, with 12 bases of the junction left unmatched. CDR3 length equals 15 residues. CDR3 in amino acids: CASTTLGTIRNEQFF. The CDR3 DNA is TGTGCCAGCACCACACTGGGGACTATCCGCAATGAGCAGTTCTTC.

This sequence joins TRBV6-1 and TRBJ2-1, with TRBD2 matching over 8 bases. J lost 2 bases, V lost 4 bases, and 10 bases had no gene match. CDR1 and CDR2 (germline): MNHNS, SASEGT. This CDR3 has 17 amino acids. The chain's CDR3 is CASSARGGAGAYNEQFF. The CDR3 DNA sequence: TGTGCCAGCAGTGCACGCGGGGGAGCGGGGGCCTACAATGAGCAGTTCTTC.

The J gene is TRBJ2-6, the V gene TRBV14; no clear D gene. Germline-derived CDR1 and CDR2 are SGHDN and FVKESK. Trimming shortened V by 4 bases and J by 1 base, and 20 bases separated the two germline ends. CDR3 length: 19 residues. The DNA of the CDR3 is TGTGCCAGCAGCCCCTTATATTTACAGCCCGAATCTGGGGCCAACGTCCTGACTTTC. It encodes CASSPLYLQPESGANVLTF.

The chain employs TRBV19 and TRBJ1-1; TRBD1 is a possible D gene (6 bases). Looked up from germline, CDR1 is LNHDA and CDR2 is SQIVND (reference sequence). Trimming removed 4 bases at V and 6 bases at J, with 21 bases between. CDR3 length: 16 residues. In nucleotides, the CDR3 is TGTGCCAGTAGTAATTCCGGGACACGGGAATACCCTGAAGCTTTCTTT. This gives the protein CASSNSGTREYPEAFF.

The gene calls are TRBV14 and TRBJ2-5, with D uncertain. Per the germline V gene, CDR1 is SGHDN and CDR2 is FVKESK. V lost 4 bases to trimming and J lost 5 bases, with 17 bases between them. CDR3 length: 15 residues. CDR3 coding DNA: TGTGCCAGCAGCCTGCTGGGCCTACGGTACGAGACCCAGTACTTC. Translating it yields CASSLLGLRYETQYF.

The chain carries TRBV5-6 and TRBJ1-1; D call uncertain. CDR1 and CDR2 from the germline V gene are SGHDT and YYEEEE. This CDR3 region has 13 residues. Between the trimmed V and J ends, which lost 0 bases and 8 bases, there was a span of 11 bases. CDR3 sequence: CASSLDAGSEAFF. The CDR3 DNA follows: TGTGCCAGCAGCTTGGATGCGGGATCCGAAGCTTTCTTT.